This T cell receptor (beta chain) was sequenced in a study of T and B cells in COVID-19 patients. Whole-study results and caveats: Exclusive to the recovered cohort were 2,331 TCR clusters, 30 to 40 of them with low generation probability. Clonality of TRB repertoires was high in active COVID-19; recovery brought above-healthy diversity and richness. CD4+, regulatory T cell, CD8+ and sorted SARS-CoV-2-responsive or tetramer+ T cells were not yet sequenced.

Multiplex PCR with BIOMED2 TRB-A/B primer pools amplified TRB rearrangements. Using its own MiXCR run on the multiplex PCR reads, TCRdb lists one record per CDR3 protein. The data contain 8,500 to 9,500 distinct CDR3 sequences, about two fifths of them singletons. This clonotype turned up a few times. Antigen: not known. Each TRB amplification used about 250-550 ng of genomic DNA from blood. V trimming: 0 bases; J trimming: 2 bases; junction bases outside the gene matches: 3. Per germline, CDR1 MNHEY and CDR2 SMNVEV (reference sequence). The CDR3 runs 15 residues. The clonotype was recovered from a human donor with active COVID-19. J is TRBJ2-5 and V is TRBV27, with TRBD1 identical over 7 bases. The sample consisted of blood. The CDR3 coding sequence is TGTGCCAGCAGTTTATCGGTCAGGGGGCAAGAGACCCAGTACTTC. Protein product: CASSLSVRGQETQYF.